Listed below are T cell receptor beta chains from one sample, sequenced in a study of T cell changes during pregnancy in multiple sclerosis. Some clones are missing from TCRdb's copy, which holds only in-frame ones; the method was immunoSEQ multiplex PCR. The table lists some 60,000 clones, roughly 90% of them singletons. This material consisted of peripheral blood, taken before pregnancy. These receptors were obtained from a female donor with multiple sclerosis, enrolled in a pregnancy study. The CDR3 runs from the conserved cysteine through the conserved F or W. A D gene is named only where the DNA matches it firmly. Clone size is not always given. Where it is, it says once, few, many or a class for expanded clones.

.,TRBV2,TRBJ1-2,TRBD1,CASRLQGAPNYGYTF,TGTGCCAGCAGGCTACAGGGGGCGCCTAACTATGGCTACACCTTC
.,TRBV11-2,TRBJ1-5,.,CASSPFPQGNQPQHF,TGTGCCAGCAGCCCATTTCCCCAGGGAAATCAGCCCCAGCATTTT
.,TRBV7-3,TRBJ1-2,TRBD1,CASSPTDRELYGYTF,TGTGCCAGCAGCCCTACCGACAGGGAACTTTATGGCTACACCTTC
.,TRBV9,TRBJ1-5,TRBD1,CASSVYIPGRPRVFPGQGYQPQHF,TGTGCCAGCAGCGTATATATTCCGGGTCGCCCAAGGGTATTTCCGGGACAGGGATATCAGCCCCAGCATTTT
.,TRBV7-9,TRBJ2-5,TRBD1,CASSRTGFSQETQYF,TGTGCCAGCAGTCGGACAGGGTTTTCCCAAGAGACCCAGTACTTC
.,TRBV27,TRBJ1-2,.,CASSLLGGNYGYTF,TGTGCCAGCAGTTTATTAGGGGGAAACTATGGCTACACCTTC
.,TRBV7-9,TRBJ2-7,TRBD2,CASSDGTSGGRSSYEQYF,TGTGCCAGCAGCGACGGGACTAGCGGGGGGCGAAGCTCCTACGAGCAGTACTTC
.,TRBV6-5,TRBJ1-5,TRBD1,CASSSRQGLKPQHF,TGTGCCAGCAGTTCTCGACAGGGCCTAAAGCCCCAGCATTTT
.,TRBV5-6,TRBJ2-5,.,CASSLGQKYQETQYF,TGTGCCAGCAGCTTGGGACAGAAGTACCAAGAGACCCAGTACTTC
.,TRBV9,TRBJ2-5,.,CASSVGGGGIQETQYF,TGTGCCAGCAGCGTAGGAGGGGGGGGGATTCAAGAGACCCAGTACTTC
.,TRBV7-9,TRBJ2-5,.,CASSNIRGWGTQYF,TGTGCCAGCAGCAACATAAGAGGGTGGGGGACCCAGTACTTC
.,TRBV6-1,TRBJ1-2,.,CASSLLGQGAYGYTF,TGTGCCAGTAGCCTGCTCGGGCAGGGCGCCTATGGCTACACCTTC
.,TRBV27,TRBJ1-2,.,CASRRGIYGYTF,TGTGCCAGCAGGCGGGGAATCTATGGCTACACCTTC
.,TRBV28,TRBJ1-2,.,CASSLWTDGGGYTF,TGTGCCAGCAGTTTATGGACGGATGGGGGGGGCTACACCTTC
.,TRBV9,TRBJ2-2,TRBD2,CASSSNTGGTGELFF,TGTGCCAGCAGCTCAAACACGGGGGGGACCGGGGAGCTGTTTTTT
few,TRBV4-3,TRBJ1-1,.,CASSQGRVGMNTEAFF,TGCGCCAGCAGCCAAGGGAGGGTGGGGATGAACACTGAAGCTTTCTTT
.,TRBV6-5,TRBJ2-3,TRBD2,CASSRGREADTQYF,TGTGCCAGCAGCCGGGGGAGGGAGGCAGATACGCAGTATTTT
.,TRBV30,TRBJ2-7,.,CAWSAWTENYSYEQYF,TGTGCCTGGAGTGCTTGGACAGAGAATTATTCCTACGAGCAGTACTTC
once,TRBV13,TRBJ2-5,TRBD1,CASSSRDREQETQYF,TGTGCCAGCAGCTCCCGGGACAGGGAGCAAGAGACCCAGTACTTC
.,TRBV11-2,TRBJ2-7,.,CASSALGGEFSYEQYF,TGTGCCAGCAGCGCCCTCGGTGGAGAATTCTCCTACGAGCAGTACTTC
.,TRBV25-1,TRBJ2-1,.,CASSEKQGSYNEQFF,TGTGCCAGCAGTGAAAAACAGGGATCTTACAATGAGCAGTTCTTC
.,TRBV5-6,TRBJ2-1,TRBD2,CASSPFQRGHNEQFF,TGTGCCAGCAGCCCCTTTCAGCGGGGCCACAATGAGCAGTTCTTC
once,TRBV29-1,TRBJ1-2,.,CSASPGQLNYGYTF,TGCAGCGCCTCCCCGGGACAACTTAACTATGGCTACACCTTC
.,TRBV28,TRBJ1-2,.,CASSYGPYGYTF,TGTGCCAGCAGTTATGGCCCGTATGGCTACACCTTC
.,TRBV18,TRBJ1-1,TRBD1,CASSPAGQGNTEAFF,TGTGCCAGCTCACCGGCGGGACAGGGGAACACTGAAGCTTTCTTT
.,TRBV27,TRBJ2-7,TRBD1,CASSPTTYRGKYEQYF,TGTGCCAGCAGTCCCACAACATACAGGGGAAAATACGAGCAGTACTTC
.,TRBV7-7,TRBJ2-1,.,CASSLYLGAAGAQKNNEQFF,TGTGCTAGCAGCTTATATCTCGGTGCGGCGGGGGCCCAGAAGAACAATGAGCAGTTCTTC
.,TRBV6-5,TRBJ2-2,.,CASSKGAHTGELFF,TGTGCCAGCAGTAAAGGGGCTCACACCGGGGAGCTGTTTTTT
.,TRBV18,TRBJ1-1,.,CASSPPNRKVPQNTEAFF,TGTGCCAGCTCACCACCCAACAGGAAGGTTCCACAGAACACTGAAGCTTTCTTT
.,TRBV10-3,TRBJ2-3,.,CAISTGIIDTQYF,TGTGCCATCAGCACCGGGATCATAGATACGCAGTATTTT
.,TRBV5-3,TRBJ1-2,.,CARSSRRSGYGYTF,TGTGCCAGAAGCTCCAGACGTAGCGGCTATGGCTACACCTTC
.,TRBV7-2,TRBJ1-2,.,CASSLRDKTNYGYTF,TGTGCCAGCAGCCTACGGGACAAGACTAACTATGGCTACACCTTC
.,TRBV2,TRBJ1-1,TRBD1,CASRGQMNTEAFF,TGTGCCAGCCGGGGACAGATGAACACTGAAGCTTTCTTT
.,TRBV5-5,TRBJ1-5,TRBD1,CASSLTRGSRGYNQPQHF,TGTGCCAGCAGCTTAACACGAGGTAGCAGGGGGTACAATCAGCCCCAGCATTTT
once,TRBV5-1,TRBJ2-3,TRBD2,CASSLTGGDTQYF,TGCGCCAGCAGCTTGACGGGGGGAGATACGCAGTATTTT
.,TRBV5-6,TRBJ2-7,.,CASSSGFSYEQYF,TGTGCCAGCAGCTCGGGGTTCTCCTACGAGCAGTACTTC
.,TRBV9,TRBJ1-6,TRBD1,CASSGGVGTGSSPLHF,TGTGCCAGCAGCGGCGGAGTCGGGACAGGGAGTTCACCCCTCCACTTT
.,TRBV2,TRBJ2-3,.,CASIPRRSQSTDTQYF,TGTGCCAGCATACCAAGACGGTCACAGAGCACAGATACGCAGTATTTT
.,TRBV4-1,TRBJ1-5,.,CASSQEEAGQPQHF,TGCGCCAGCAGCCAAGAAGAGGCGGGGCAGCCCCAGCATTTT
.,TRBV19,TRBJ2-7,TRBD1,CASSLIGQGVYEQYF,TGTGCCAGTTCGCTCATAGGGCAGGGGGTTTACGAGCAGTACTTC
.,TRBV7-9,TRBJ1-1,.,CASSRQAMNTEAFF,TGTGCCAGCAGCCGACAGGCCATGAACACTGAAGCTTTCTTT
.,TRBV19,TRBJ2-6,.,CASRLSGANVLTF,TGTGCCAGTAGATTATCTGGGGCCAACGTCCTGACTTTC
.,TRBV23-1,TRBJ1-5,.,CASRRDQPQHF,TGCGCCAGCAGACGGGATCAGCCCCAGCATTTT
.,TRBV7-3,TRBJ1-6,.,CASSLTFSSPLHF,TGTGCCAGCAGCTTAACGTTCAGTTCACCCCTCCACTTT
.,TRBV2,TRBJ2-3,.,CASSGGGTDTQYF,TGTGCCAGTTCGGGGGGCGGCACAGATACGCAGTATTTT
.,TRBV19,TRBJ2-7,.,CATSWGNSYEQYF,TGTGCCACCAGTTGGGGCAACTCCTACGAGCAGTACTTC
.,TRBV30,TRBJ2-7,.,CAWSVRGGYEQYF,TGTGCCTGGAGTGTACGTGGAGGCTACGAGCAGTACTTC
.,TRBV4-1,TRBJ2-7,TRBD1,CASSQVSGQGGETYEQYF,TGCGCCAGCAGCCAAGTTTCGGGACAGGGGGGAGAAACCTACGAGCAGTACTTC
.,TRBV19,TRBJ2-2,.,CAVRRGNTGELFF,TGTGCCGTCAGGAGGGGGAACACCGGGGAGCTGTTTTTT
.,TRBV21-1,TRBJ1-1,.,CASSKRPGQGNTEAFF,TGTGCCAGCAGCAAGAGACCGGGACAGGGGAACACTGAAGCTTTCTTT
.,TRBV10-3,TRBJ2-7,.,CAISDPGTPSYEQYF,TGTGCCATCAGTGACCCCGGGACACCTTCCTACGAGCAGTACTTC
.,TRBV9,TRBJ2-7,TRBD1,CASSVGDRGEQYF,TGTGCCAGCAGCGTTGGGGACAGGGGCGAGCAGTACTTC
once,TRBV19,TRBJ1-2,TRBD1,CASSKQGEGGYTF,TGTGCCAGTAGCAAACAGGGGGAAGGTGGCTACACCTTC
.,TRBV7-2,TRBJ1-1,.,CASSLDFTANTEAFF,TGTGCCAGCAGCTTAGACTTTACCGCAAACACTGAAGCTTTCTTT
.,TRBV7-3,TRBJ2-1,.,CASSLPPGQSSYNEQFF,TGTGCCAGCAGCTTACCCCCAGGACAGAGCTCCTACAATGAGCAGTTCTTC
few,TRBV20-1,TRBJ1-1,.,CSAPRQAFF,TGCAGTGCTCCCCGACAGGCTTTCTTT
.,TRBV7-2,TRBJ2-5,.,CASSLLRETQYF,TGTGCCAGCAGCCTTCTTCGGGAGACCCAGTACTTC
.,TRBV9,TRBJ2-7,TRBD2,CASSVSGGLAAQYF,TGTGCCAGCAGCGTCAGCGGAGGACTAGCTGCGCAGTACTTC
.,TRBV19,TRBJ1-1,.,CASSILGPGVLEAFF,TGTGCCAGTAGTATCTTAGGCCCCGGGGTTTTGGAAGCTTTCTTT
.,TRBV20-1,TRBJ2-5,.,CSARGGGTQYF,TGCAGTGCTAGAGGGGGCGGGACCCAGTACTTC